This TCR beta chain comes out of a study of T cell responses to AZD1222 COVID-19 vaccine (dated by TCRdb to the early 2020s). With respect to the entire study: TCR sequencing covered fewer than 250 trial participants: around 210 given two doses of AZD1222 and 26 given two doses of MenACWY control vaccine. Enrollment into the trials was organized by age into subgroups of 18-55, 56-69 and 70-plus years, and those subgroups contained roughly 150, 30 and 60 TCR-sequenced participants, respectively.

Results the study describes overall, beyond this receptor: Reportedly, close to half of the unique spike-specific TCRs recognized epitopes lying outside the regions that are mutated in the B.1.351 and B.1.1.7 variants. Most participants were white British and females outnumbered males, and the authors suggested that clonal diversity may have been underestimated. Conclusions about previously exposed vaccinees are limited because only five to seven AZD1222 recipients were SARS-CoV-2 seropositive at baseline. The 56-69-year group was small, and its depth increase did not reach significance, likely because of low power. The vaccine-associated CD4 TCRs covered the entire spike protein, and the dominant responses fell in regions 160-218 and 743-854. A significant rise in spike-specific TCR breadth and depth was observed after two AZD1222 doses relative to day 0 and relative to MenACWY recipients. Because no day 14 peak-response samples were available, the repertoires could be characterized only after the peak T cell response.

This specimen's time point label, interpreted: about 28 days (+/-7) after the second vaccine dose. AZD1222 recipients given second doses at about 4 weeks or at about 12 weeks were pooled, since spike-specific TCR depth and breadth were not found to differ between the two schedules. Samples from vaccinated people were obtained from the UK trials COV001 and COV002, which included a single-blind randomized controlled phase 2/3 trial of AZD1222 (ChAdOx1 nCoV-19) in healthy adults. For TCRbeta chain sequencing, PBMC samples from trial participants were taken at day 0 and at day 28 after the second dose. As concerns this clone: Its antigen target is currently unknown. No much larger clone is present one base from it, and per-base qualities are unavailable.

From the cysteine through the phenylalanine, the CDR3 covers 12 amino acids. Just CDR3 DNA is preserved here, 36 bases in frame from base 1. The germline V gene (reference sequence) provides CDR1 GTSNPN and CDR2 SVGIG. V is reduced by 3 bases and J by 1 base, leaving a spacing of 6 bases between them. The CDR3 regions of human TCRbeta chains were analyzed by immunosequencing. The study's own analysis went as follows. TCRs in the repertoires were matched against a reference library of SARS-CoV-2-specific TCRs that had been generated with the MIRA antigen-specificity platform. Breadth was defined as the fraction of unique TCRs that were SARS-CoV-2-associated. Depth was defined as the fraction of total T cells that were SARS-CoV-2-associated. Using the MIRA data, each spike-specific TCR was assigned both to the spike region to which the TCR was reactive and to a CD4 or CD8 class. Log10-transformed breadth and depth values were compared by one-way ANOVA with Sidak's multiple comparisons tests. Held by TCRdb, this immuneACCESS table contains in-frame sequences only and omits some clones. Under half of the omission traces to an unresolved V gene where checked; the cause of the rest is unknown. The V and J calls and the clone size are those of that table, but D and trimming were determined from the DNA. The sample table contains approximately 75,000 clones; only one count was recorded for around 90% of them. Roughly 18% of the sample comes from the top ten.

The chain links TRBV30 with TRBJ1-2; there is no confident call for the D gene. This sequence was found in an adult who received the AZD1222 COVID-19 vaccine. The sequences come from peripheral blood, collected 28 days after the second AZD1222 dose. Here is the DNA: TGTGCCTGGAGGGGCAATAACTATGGCTACACCTTC. Translated, it reads CAWRGNNYGYTF.